The clone carrying this T cell receptor beta chain was seen many times. Its matching antigen is unknown. By 5'RACE with 10-nucleotide random UMIs, the cDNA was made. Every sequencing run produced over 160 million TCR-beta sequences that came from 15-18 subjects. TCRdb re-called the 5' RACE reads with MiXCR, one entry per CDR3 protein. The top ten hold approximately 25% of the sample, which has about 14,000 distinct CDR3 sequences, 7% seen once. V gave up 5 bases and J gave up 5 bases; unmatched junction bases: 9. This CDR3 contains 14 residues. Per the germline V gene, CDR1 is DFQATT and CDR2 is SNEGSKA (reference sequence). This record belongs to a study of neurological immune-mediated disorders. Study-level points and caveats: Private repertoires in all groups were suggested by the absence of shared CDR3 amino acid sequences among expanded clones across subjects.

Sorted libraries were derived from about a million CD4+ or CD8+ T cells. The gene calls are TRBV20-1 and TRBJ2-1; 7 bases fit TRBD2. The TCR originated in a woman in her thirties or forties in good health. Sequenced sample: CD8+ T cells from blood. CDR3 protein: CSAHGPAGNNEQFF. CDR3 DNA: TGCAGTGCTCACGGCCCAGCGGGGAACAATGAGCAGTTCTTC.